This T cell receptor (beta chain) derives from a study of blood T cells in healthy people across ages. Study-wide results and limits: Long-lived donors carried more naive CD4+ cells and greater diversity than aged donors.

This CDR3 is built from 13 residues. Germline CDR1 and CDR2: MNHEY and SVGAGI. V shed 6 bases and J shed 1 base, with 8 bases lying between them. A second PCR, run for roughly 7 to 12 cycles, used a sample-barcoded 5' primer plus a J-beta primer mix. TCRdb used MiXCR to reprocess the 5' RACE reads, holding one entry per CDR3 protein. The sample includes 600,000 to 800,000 distinct CDR3 sequences, under 25% of them seen just once. This clonotype was counted between two and nine times. Antigen unknown. The TCR sequence derives from a man aged 70 or older in good health. The chain recombines TRBV6-5 with TRBJ2-3; no definite D call. The sequenced sample was blood. The CDR3 sequence: CASRLQGTDTQYF. The CDR3 DNA is TGTGCCAGCAGACTCCAGGGCACAGATACGCAGTATTTT.